This T cell receptor (beta chain) comes out of a study of T cell responses to AZD1222 COVID-19 vaccine. On this clone: Antigen unknown.

The study's findings and limits: Females outnumbered males among donors, who were mostly white British; clonal diversity was possibly underestimated.

V was trimmed by 8 bases and J by 1 base, leaving 9 bases between them. This CDR3 has 11 amino acids. Germline CDR1 reads DFQATT; CDR2 reads SNEGSKA (reference sequence). Generated by immunoSEQ multiplex PCR, the TCRdb table keeps only in-frame clones and is missing some. The sample includes more than 50,000 clones, roughly 82% seen only once; the top ten take roughly 20%. This sequence was found in an adult in good health. Specimen: peripheral blood, collected on day 0 of AZD1222 vaccination. The chain uses TRBV20-1 and TRBJ2-7, with D maybe TRBD1 (5 bases). The DNA for the CDR3 is TGCAGTTGGGGCAGTTCCTACGAGCAGTACTTC. This encodes CSWGSSYEQYF.